This T cell receptor (beta chain) was captured by sequencing in a study of T cells in Graves' hyperthyroidism and ophthalmopathy. Notes on the study in general: In the blood, most expanded thyroid clonotypes above 0.001 appeared as well.

TCR beta CDR3 regions were amplified from RNA. TCR CDR3 regions were first amplified by RT-PCR with HTBI primers. Each CDR3 protein gets one entry after TCRdb re-called the multiplex PCR reads with MiXCR. The data hold approximately 300,000 distinct CDR3 sequences, with about 19% observed a single time. Notes on this clonotype: Its antigen is currently unknown.

This CDR3 has 19 amino acids. The germline V gene encodes CDR1 DFQATT and CDR2 SNEGSKA (reference sequence). J was trimmed by 2 bases and V by 0 bases; bases with no gene match: 10. Using around 10 ml of fresh peripheral blood, PBMCs were prepared. The sample was blood. This TCR derives from a man aged 50-59 years with Graves' ophthalmopathy. V and J are TRBV20-1 and TRBJ2-2; TRBD1 agrees at 12 bases. CDR3 amino acids: CSARDGIGTGGSNTGELFF. In DNA form, the CDR3 reads TGCAGTGCTAGAGACGGAATAGGGACAGGGGGCTCCAACACCGGGGAGCTGTTTTTT.